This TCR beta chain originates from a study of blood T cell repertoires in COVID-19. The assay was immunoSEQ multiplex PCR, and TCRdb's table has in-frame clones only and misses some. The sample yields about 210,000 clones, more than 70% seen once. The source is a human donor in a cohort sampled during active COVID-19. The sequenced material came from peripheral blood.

The CDR3 reads CASSIDEGLGPEQFF. CDR3 bases: TGTGCCAGTAGTATAGATGAGGGACTAGGACCCGAGCAGTTCTTC. J is TRBJ2-1 and V is TRBV19; 8 bases are a match to TRBD2. V gave up 0 bases and J gave up 10 bases; unmatched junction bases: 8. Germline V gene sequence: CDR1 LNHDA, CDR2 SQIVND (reference sequence). CDR3 length: 15 residues.